What follows are 25 T cell receptor beta chains derived from one specimen sequenced in a study of blood T cells in healthy people across ages. Combining a sample-barcoded 5' primer with a J-beta primer mix, a second PCR ran for roughly 7 to 12 cycles. TCRdb re-called the 5' RACE reads with MiXCR, one entry per CDR3 protein. Among about a million distinct CDR3 sequences listed, roughly 47% were seen once. The specimen was blood. The receptor set was obtained from a woman aged 55-69 years in good health.

Note on this clonotype: The conserved final phenylalanine or tryptophan is absent from the CDR3, which likely points to a read error. DNA for the CDR3: TGTGCCAGCAGTTTAGGACAGGGGAACACCGGGGAGCTGTTTTCT. Protein sequence: CASSLGQGNTGELFS. This sequence joins TRBV12-3 or TRBV12-4 and TRBJ2-2, with 7 positions matching TRBD1. This CDR3 region has 15 residues. V lost 1 base, J lost 1 base, and 0 bases stayed unmatched.

On this clonotype: Being one base from a much bigger clone, this may be a read error. This sequence joins TRBV15 and TRBJ2-5; 7 nucleotides align to TRBD2. The CDR3 extends over 15 amino acids. CDR1 and CDR2 (germline): LNHNV, YYDKDF (reference sequence). CDR3: CATSGERGPVARQYF. As DNA, the CDR3 is TGTGCCACCAGCGGAGAGCGGGGCCCAGTGGCTCGGCAGTACTTC.

This sequence joins TRBV10-3 and TRBJ2-5, with D unresolved. CDR1 is ENHRY, CDR2 SYGVKD, per germline. Between the trimmed V and J ends, which lost 5 bases and 3 bases, there was a span of 16 bases. The CDR3 totals 15 residues. The CDR3 DNA follows: TGTGCCATCAGTCGTGGGGTGGTTAAAGAAGAGACCCAGTACTTC. Protein product: CAISRGVVKEETQYF.

The chain links TRBV28 to TRBJ2-7; 7 nucleotides agree with TRBD1. The CDR3 length is 17 residues. CDR1 is MDHEN, CDR2 SYDVKM, per germline. The ends lost 3 bases at V and 7 bases at J; junction bases unmatched: 18. The CDR3 loop reads CASSLGGVVGGSGEQYF. Written as DNA, the CDR3 is TGTGCCAGCAGTTTGGGTGGGGTTGTAGGGGGCTCGGGGGAGCAGTACTTC.

This clonotype was seen only a few times. J is TRBJ2-3 and V is TRBV6-5; TRBD2 might be the D (6 bases). The CDR3 sequence is 13 residues long. Germline V gene data show CDR1 as MNHEY and CDR2 as SVGAGI. V lost 6 bases, J lost 3 bases, and 10 bases lay in between. This chain's CDR3 is CASRVLATDTQYF. The CDR3 nucleotides read TGTGCCAGCAGAGTACTAGCAACAGATACGCAGTATTTT.

This clonotype was observed once. CDR3 coding DNA: TGCAGTGCTAGAGATGGGCTAAGGGCTAGCGGCCGCGAGCAGTACTTC. Amino acid sequence: CSARDGLRASGREQYF. V and J are TRBV20-1 and TRBJ2-7, with TRBD2 matching 7 bases. The CDR3 has 16 residues. V shed 0 bases, J shed 6 bases, and the junction held 14 bases outside the gene matches. Germline CDR1 reads DFQATT; CDR2 reads SNEGSKA (reference sequence).

CDR3 protein: CASSKEVQAYNEQFF. The CDR3 nucleotides read TGTGCCAGCAGCAAAGAGGTCCAAGCCTACAATGAGCAGTTCTTC. The V and J genes are TRBV6-6 and TRBJ2-1; D is unclear. Trimming removed 6 bases from V and 2 bases from J, with 14 bases in between. Germline-derived CDR1 and CDR2 are MNHNY and SVGAGI (reference sequence). The CDR3 consists of 15 residues.

As regards this clonotype: The junction differs from germline at one of its ends, possibly a read error. The rearrangement links TRBV28 to TRBJ1-2; D gene uncertain. This CDR3 is built from 12 residues. Germline assignment: CDR1 MDHEN and CDR2 SYDVKM. This CDR3 is CASSRANYGYTF. The CDR3 DNA reads as TGTGCCAGCAGTAGAGCTAACTATGGTTACACCTTC.

The chain joins TRBV20-1 to TRBJ2-3; TRBD2 matches at 12 bases. V was clipped by 3 bases and J by 8 bases; unmatched bases: 9. Germline V lookup: CDR1 DFQATT, CDR2 SNEGSKA (reference sequence). This CDR3 comprises 15 residues. CDR3 coding DNA: TGCAGTGCTAGTATACTAGCGGGAGGACCGGGTACGCAGTATTTT. Amino acid sequence: CSASILAGGPGTQYF.

This chain uses TRBV4-1 with TRBJ2-7; D is possibly TRBD2 (6 bases). Germline assignment: CDR1 MGHRA and CDR2 YSYEKL. V lost 0 bases to trimming and J lost 4 bases, with 16 bases between them. This CDR3 comprises 16 residues. The CDR3 DNA sequence: TGCGCCAGCAGCCAAGAAAGGGCGACTAGTCGATACGAGCAGTACTTC. This translates into CASSQERATSRYEQYF.

In this sample, this clonotype turned up a few times. The V gene is TRBV4-2, the J gene TRBJ1-2, with 7 bases matching TRBD1. The CDR3 is 14 residues long. J gave up 8 bases and V 6 bases, and 12 bases lay outside the gene matches. Germline CDR1 LGHNA, CDR2 YNFKEQ. CDR3 coding DNA: TGTGCCAGCAGAGTCAGGACAGGAGTCAGAGGCTACACCTTC. Translation: CASRVRTGVRGYTF.

As concerns this clonotype: A much larger clone is a single base away; this may be a read error. The V and J genes are TRBV12-3 or TRBV12-4 and TRBJ2-1; 11 nucleotides align to TRBD2. The CDR3 has 15 residues. CDR3 in DNA: TGTGTCAGCAGTTTAGCGGGAGGGCCGGGAAATGAGCAGTTCTTC. This translates into CVSSLAGGPGNEQFF.

This clonotype was detected ten times or more. The chain combines TRBV6-5 with TRBJ2-5; 8 bases map to TRBD2. This CDR3 is 15 amino acids long. Per the germline V gene, CDR1 is MNHEY and CDR2 is SVGAGI. The V and J ends lost 2 bases and 6 bases, in that order; junction bases with no gene match: 8. CDR3 sequence: CASSYREGLTKTQYF. The CDR3 nucleotides read TGTGCCAGCAGTTACCGGGAGGGTTTGACGAAGACCCAGTACTTC.

The chain uses TRBV24-1 and TRBJ1-2, with D perhaps TRBD1 (5 bases). CDR3 size: 15 residues. Trimming shortened V by 3 bases and J by 0 bases, and 10 bases separated the two germline ends. CDR1 is KGHDR, CDR2 SFDVKD, per germline. CDR3: CATSDPGTSNYGYTF. For the CDR3, the DNA is TGTGCCACCAGTGATCCAGGGACGTCTAACTATGGCTACACCTTC.

The chain joins TRBV5-4 to TRBJ2-7; TRBD2 matches 11 bases. The J call may be wrong; the DNA end is better matched by TRBJ2-5. In germline, CDR1 is SGHNT, CDR2 YYREEE (reference sequence). CDR3 size: 16 residues. The CDR3 nucleotides read TGTGCCAGCAGTCTCACGACCGGGACTAGCGGCGAGACCCAGTACTTC. Translated, it gives CASSLTTGTSGETQYF.

This clonotype was found a few times. The rearrangement links TRBV7-6 to TRBJ2-1, with TRBD2 identical over 10 bases. V lost 2 bases and J lost 8; bases outside the gene matches: 12. Germline assignment: CDR1 SGHVS and CDR2 FNYEAQ. CDR3 length equals 17 residues. The CDR3 loop reads CASSLWSGRANRDEQFF. CDR3 coding DNA: TGTGCCAGCAGCTTATGGAGCGGGAGGGCCAATCGGGATGAGCAGTTCTTC.

The chain links TRBV20-1 to TRBJ2-7; TRBD2 might be the D (6 bases). This CDR3 is 13 amino acids long. Looked up from germline, CDR1 is DFQATT and CDR2 is SNEGSKA (reference sequence). Trimming cost V 3 bases and J 2 bases, with 11 bases left between them. In DNA form, the CDR3 reads TGCAGTGCTAGCGACGGGGGAACCTACGAGCAGTACTTC. Translating gives CSASDGGTYEQYF.

The V call is TRBV28, the J call TRBJ2-3; D uncertain. Germline lookup yields CDR1 MDHEN and CDR2 SYDVKM. The germline V and J ends were trimmed by 3 bases and 5 bases, with 12 bases remaining between them. CDR3 size: 14 residues. The CDR3 DNA reads as TGTGCCAGCAGTTTCGTCTTGGTGGGAGATACGCAGTATTTT. This translates into CASSFVLVGDTQYF.

There are a few counts of this clonotype. J is TRBJ2-7 and V is TRBV11-2; 7 positions match TRBD2. After removal of 3 bases from V and 3 bases from J, the junction contained 8 bases not matched to a gene. Per the germline V gene, CDR1 is SGHAT and CDR2 is FQNNGV. The CDR3 has 15 amino acids. CDR3 bases: TGTGCCAGCAGCTTCCCTAGCGGAGGCCGCTACGAGCAGTACTTC. It is translated as CASSFPSGGRYEQYF.

The chain combines TRBV11-3 with TRBJ2-5; 9 bases are shared with TRBD1. Looked up from germline, CDR1 is SGHNT and CDR2 is YENEEA. The CDR3 has 16 amino acids. V lost 0 bases and J lost 2; bases outside the gene matches: 4. The CDR3 coding sequence is TGTGCCAGCAGCTTAGACACGGGACAGGGACAAGAGACCCAGTACTTC. Translated: CASSLDTGQGQETQYF.

The chain joins TRBV20-1 to TRBJ2-7; the D gene is possibly TRBD1 (6 bases). CDR3 length equals 11 residues. The germline V and J ends were trimmed by 4 bases and 5 bases, with 9 bases remaining between them. CDR1 and CDR2 from the germline V gene are DFQATT and SNEGSKA (reference sequence). The DNA for the CDR3 is TGCAGTGCTAACAGGGCTCACGAGCAGTACTTC. Protein: CSANRAHEQYF.

This clonotype was seen a few times. The chain has TRBV12-3 or TRBV12-4 and TRBJ1-5; no clear D. This CDR3 is built from 12 residues. V was clipped by 8 bases and J by 0 bases, with 5 bases between them. Written as DNA, the CDR3 is TGTGCCAGCGGCCCTAGCAATCAGCCCCAGCATTTT. Amino acid sequence: CASGPSNQPQHF.

This clonotype was detected a few times. The CDR3 nucleotides are TGTGCCAGCAGCTTAGGCAGGGTTTGGTCACCCCTCCACTTT. Protein: CASSLGRVWSPLHF. The V call is TRBV7-9, the J call TRBJ1-6; D is perhaps TRBD1 (5 bases). Trimming stripped 1 base from V and 10 bases from J, with 11 bases between. Per germline, CDR1 SEHNR and CDR2 FQNEAQ (reference sequence). This CDR3 contains 14 residues.

This clonotype was found a few times. The chain is built from TRBV6-6 and TRBJ2-5; TRBD2 is a possible D gene (5 bases). The DNA matches TRBJ2-7 better at its end, which makes the J call doubtful. Germline CDR1 and CDR2: MNHNY and SVGAGI (reference sequence). This CDR3 has 13 residues. In DNA, the CDR3 is TGTGCCAGCAGTTACCCCAGCGGCTACGAGCAGTACTTC. Translated, it gives CASSYPSGYEQYF.

J is TRBJ2-5 and V is TRBV28, with 8 bases lining up with TRBD2. The J segment lost 5 bases and the V segment lost 7 bases, leaving 12 bases of the junction unmatched. Per germline, CDR1 MDHEN and CDR2 SYDVKM. The CDR3 is 15 residues long. In DNA form, the CDR3 reads TGTGCCAGCATCACGGCCGGGACTAGATGGGAGACCCAGTACTTC. Encoded protein: CASITAGTRWETQYF.